The 22 T cell receptor beta chains below come from one sample, sequenced in a study of human T cells and chemical hapten exposure. The time point denotes: pre-sensitization, week 0. Regarding treatment: therapeutic diphenylcyclopropenone sensitization with weekly scalp DPC. TCRdb re-called the RACE reads with MiXCR, one entry per CDR3 protein. The sample holds approximately 370,000 distinct CDR3 sequences, over 5% seen once. Sequencing used whole blood, obtained in connection with sensitization to the hapten diphenylcyclopropenone (DPC). These TCRs come from a woman aged 18 to 35 with alopecia areata. Some clones in this sample may be carry-over from other donors' samples.

This clonotype showed up many times. The genes are TRBV3-1 and TRBJ1-4; 8 bases align to TRBD1. This CDR3 contains 14 residues. Germline assignment: CDR1 LGHDT and CDR2 YNNKEL (reference sequence). Trimming cost V 6 bases and J 6 bases; bases outside gene matches: 6. The CDR3 region is CASRPGGADEKLFF. As DNA, the CDR3 is TGTGCCAGCAGACCAGGGGGCGCAGATGAAAAACTGTTTTTT.

The genes are TRBV20-1 and TRBJ2-7, with 10 bases fitting TRBD1. Trimming removed 1 base from V and 2 bases from J; junction bases left unmatched: 2. The CDR3 has 14 residues. Germline V gene sequence: CDR1 DFQATT, CDR2 SNEGSKA (reference sequence). The CDR3 nucleotides read TGCAGTGCTAGAGGGGACAGGGGTCCCTACGAGCAGTACTTC. Its translation: CSARGDRGPYEQYF.

This chain uses TRBV7-2 with TRBJ1-6; TRBD1 is a possible D gene (5 bases). Germline V gene sequence: CDR1 SGHTA, CDR2 FQGNSA. V shed 4 bases and J shed 10 bases, with 17 bases lying between them. The CDR3 spans 15 residues. The chain's CDR3 is CASSSSTDTGSPLHF. Here the CDR3 DNA reads TGTGCCAGCAGCTCCTCTACGGACACGGGATCACCCCTCCACTTT.

This clonotype was counted only a few times. The CDR3 coding sequence is TGCAGTGCTGTAGCTGCAACTAATGAAAAACTGTTTTTT. Encoded protein: CSAVAATNEKLFF. The chain combines TRBV20-1 with TRBJ1-4, with unresolved D. The CDR3 runs to 13 residues. Trimming shortened V by 5 bases and J by 0 bases, and 7 bases separated the two germline ends. Germline CDR1 reads DFQATT; CDR2 reads SNEGSKA (reference sequence).

This clonotype was picked up many times. The chain uses TRBV12-3 or TRBV12-4 and TRBJ1-4; D remains ambiguous. V gave up 6 bases and J gave up 3 bases, with 14 bases separating them. This CDR3 contains 15 residues. The CDR3 DNA is TGTGCCAGCAGCCCCTCTAGGCGGTCTAATGAAAAACTGTTTTTT. It encodes CASSPSRRSNEKLFF.

The chain is built from TRBV7-2 and TRBJ2-1; TRBD2 aligns across 9 bases. CDR1 and CDR2 from the germline V gene are SGHTA and FQGNSA. The CDR3 has 16 amino acids. With V trimmed by 5 bases and J by 3 bases, 8 bases remained unmatched. Here the CDR3 DNA reads TGTGCCAGCAGCCCCATGGGCGGGGGGGACTACAATGAGCAGTTCTTC. Its protein is CASSPMGGGDYNEQFF.

V is TRBV24-1 and J is TRBJ1-1, with D hard to call. V gave up 2 bases and J gave up 1 base, with 4 bases separating them. The CDR3 loop spans 13 amino acids. The V gene's germline CDR1 is KGHDR and CDR2 SFDVKD. In DNA form, the CDR3 reads TGTGCCACCAGTGATTGGGGGAACACTGAAGCTTTCTTT. This encodes CATSDWGNTEAFF.

This clonotype appeared a few times. V and J are TRBV2 and TRBJ1-6; 10 positions match TRBD1. The CDR3 is 17 amino acids. J was trimmed by 6 bases and V by 4 bases; bases with no gene match: 9. In germline, CDR1 is SNHLY, CDR2 FYNNEI. The CDR3 bases are TGTGCCAGCAGTGGCGAGACAGGGGGCTGGGGTAATTCACCCCTCCACTTT. Amino acid sequence: CASSGETGGWGNSPLHF.

The chain joins TRBV12-3 or TRBV12-4 to TRBJ1-4, with TRBD1 matching over 8 bases. There are 16 residues in the CDR3. Trimming removed 6 bases from V and 2 bases from J; junction bases left unmatched: 8. The CDR3 sequence: CASRSDRGGTNEKLFF. CDR3 bases: TGTGCCAGCAGGAGCGACAGGGGTGGCACTAATGAAAAACTGTTTTTT.

In this sample, this clonotype turned up a few times. CDR3: CASSLVDRDRGYGNQPQHF. The DNA of the CDR3 is TGTGCCAGCAGCTTAGTTGACCGGGACAGGGGGTATGGCAATCAGCCCCAGCATTTT. The chain joins TRBV7-9 to TRBJ1-5, with 11 bases identical to TRBD1. CDR3 length: 19 residues. V shed 1 base, J shed 2 bases, and the junction held 10 bases outside the gene matches. In germline, CDR1 is SEHNR, CDR2 FQNEAQ (reference sequence).

This sequence joins TRBV12-3 or TRBV12-4 and TRBJ2-2; 10 nucleotides align to TRBD1. Unmatched junction bases numbered 4, after V lost 5 bases and J lost 4 bases. The CDR3 is 15 amino acids. CDR3 loop: CASSLDRGLTGELFF. The DNA of the CDR3 is TGTGCCAGCAGTCTCGACAGGGGGCTCACCGGGGAGCTGTTTTTT.

This clonotype was observed a handful of times. This sequence joins TRBV12-3 or TRBV12-4 and TRBJ2-3; D not certain. V was cut by 4 bases and J by 0 bases, with 8 bases left in between. The length of the CDR3 is 14 residues. In nucleotides, the CDR3 is TGTGCCAGCAGTTACGTGTCTAGCACAGATACGCAGTATTTT. It yields the protein CASSYVSSTDTQYF.

This clonotype occurred many times. The chain joins TRBV2 to TRBJ1-6, with D perhaps TRBD1 (5 bases). The germline V gene has CDR1 SNHLY and CDR2 FYNNEI. V lost 5 bases to trimming and J lost 6 bases, with 5 bases between them. The CDR3 runs to 12 residues. The CDR3, as DNA: TGTGCCAGCAGTCAGGGTAATTCACCCCTCCACTTT. It specifies CASSQGNSPLHF. Together with reference TRBV2 and TRBJ1-6, the CDR3 gives the full variable domain: EPEVTQTPSHQVTQMGQEVILRCVPISNHLYFYWYRQILGQKVEFLVSFYNNEISEKSEIFDDQFSVERPDGSNFTLKIRSTKLEDSAMYFCASSQGNSPLHFGNGTRLTVT.

This clonotype was picked up many times. The V gene is TRBV12-3 or TRBV12-4, the J gene TRBJ2-7; 8 bases are a match to TRBD2. The CDR3 totals 15 residues. Losses at the gene ends were 8 bases for V and 6 bases for J; bases not matched to a gene: 15. CDR3 DNA: TGTGCCAGCCCCCATTCGGGCGGGGGGCCAGGCGAGCAGTACTTC. Translating gives CASPHSGGGPGEQYF.

The chain recombines TRBV7-9 with TRBJ2-5; no clear D gene. From germline, CDR1 is SEHNR and CDR2 FQNEAQ (reference sequence). V lost 10 bases and J 7 bases, leaving 16 bases between the germline ends. This CDR3 comprises 12 residues. The CDR3 DNA is TGTGCCACTGGGAACGGAGCCGCGACCCAGTACTTC. It translates to CATGNGAATQYF.

This clonotype has more than one count but fewer than ten. The gene calls are TRBV13 and TRBJ2-1, with TRBD2 matching over 7 bases. The CDR3 sequence is 16 residues long. CDR1 and CDR2 from the germline V gene are PRHDT and FYEKMQ (reference sequence). J was trimmed by 1 base and V by 0 bases; bases with no gene match: 3. CDR3: CASSLGAGISYNEQFF. CDR3 sequence (DNA): TGTGCCAGCAGCTTAGGAGCGGGGATTTCCTACAATGAGCAGTTCTTC.

The CDR3 DNA reads TGTGCCAGTAGTATTCAGGGGGGCACCGGCCCTTACGGAACCCAGTACTTC. Protein: CASSIQGGTGPYGTQYF. The rearrangement joins TRBV19 to TRBJ2-5; tentatively, D is TRBD1 (7 bases). V gave up 3 bases and J gave up 8 bases, with 25 bases separating them. The CDR3 spans 17 residues. Germline loops: CDR1 LNHDA, CDR2 SQIVND (reference sequence).

V usage is TRBV7-9 and J usage is TRBJ1-3; D uncertain. Germline V gives CDR1 SEHNR, CDR2 FQNEAQ (reference sequence). V was trimmed by 3 bases and J by 6 bases, leaving 12 bases between them. The CDR3 covers 14 residues. CDR3 region: CASSLEDRSNTIYF. In DNA, the CDR3 is TGTGCCAGCAGCTTGGAGGACCGATCAAACACCATATATTTT.

This clonotype occurred many times. The chain is built from TRBV7-6 and TRBJ2-1; D tentatively reads TRBD1 or TRBD2 (5 bases each). The CDR3 is made up of 13 amino acids. V dropped 5 bases and J dropped 8 bases, with 13 bases sitting between them. The germline V gene has CDR1 SGHVS and CDR2 FNYEAQ. This CDR3 is CASSLGTIDEQFF. CDR3 bases: TGTGCCAGCAGCCTTGGGACGATAGATGAGCAGTTCTTC.

The chain has TRBV7-3 and TRBJ1-6, with D perhaps TRBD1 (5 bases). V was trimmed by 2 bases and J by 8 bases, leaving 10 bases between them. This CDR3 spans 14 amino acids. CDR1 and CDR2 (germline): SGHTA, FQGTGA. CDR3 amino acids: CASSLGEGDSPLHF. CDR3 sequence (DNA): TGTGCCAGCAGCTTAGGCGAAGGGGATTCACCCCTCCACTTT.

V usage is TRBV7-2 and J usage is TRBJ2-1, with 14 bases fitting TRBD2. Trimming took 2 bases from V and 7 from J; bases not matched to a gene: 4. CDR1 is SGHTA, CDR2 FQGNSA, per germline. The CDR3 loop spans 16 amino acids. Written as DNA, the CDR3 is TGTGCCAGCAGCTTATGGACTAGCGGGGGGTCTAATGAGCAGTTCTTC. It specifies CASSLWTSGGSNEQFF.

The rearrangement uses TRBV7-8 and TRBJ2-7; D perhaps matches TRBD2 (6 bases). V dropped 2 bases and J dropped 2 bases, with 13 bases sitting between them. CDR1 is SGHVS, CDR2 FQNEAQ, per germline. There are 15 residues in the CDR3. The CDR3 DNA reads TGTGCCAGCAGCTTACCGTGGACTACTGCCTACGAGCAGTACTTC. Encoded protein: CASSLPWTTAYEQYF.